The TCR beta chain under discussion was sequenced for a study of blood T cell repertoires in COVID-19. Some clones are missing from TCRdb's copy, which holds only in-frame ones; the method was immunoSEQ multiplex PCR. There are about 320,000 clones in the sample; over 80% occur only once, and under 6% lies in the top ten. With 4 bases clipped from V and 8 bases from J, the junction kept 6 bases outside the gene matches. This CDR3 has 13 amino acids. The chain recombines TRBV12-3 or TRBV12-4 with TRBJ1-2, with 8 bases matching TRBD1. Sample: PBMCs or T cells enriched from blood (not recorded which). The receptor was derived from a man aged 25 to 40 who had recovered from COVID-19. The CDR3: CASSWAGGRGYTF. The CDR3 DNA reads as TGTGCCAGCAGTTGGGCAGGGGGCCGCGGCTACACCTTC.